One sample yielded the 26 T cell receptor beta chains listed below, sequenced in a study of Graves' ophthalmopathy and Graves' hyperthyroidism (dated by TCRdb to 2016 to 2019). Sequencing relied on an Illumina HiSeq 2000. For repertoire sequencing, the TCR beta CDR3 regions were amplified from RNA transcripts. A first-round RT-PCR used HTBI primers with the Qiagen OneStep RT-PCR kit, followed by a second-round multiplex PCR, size selection and purification. Starting from the raw public reads, TCRdb applied fastp trimming at Q25, assembled clones with MiXCR and retained in-frame beta chains. Each entry is one CDR3 protein sequence, shown with its most common DNA and genes. This sample comprises roughly 700,000 distinct CDR3 sequences, about 44% of them detected only once. Roughly 45% of the sample belongs to the ten largest clones. Material for sequencing was peripheral blood. The receptors shown here come from an adult man with Graves' ophthalmopathy.

This clonotype was detected a few times. The V gene is TRBV2, the J gene TRBJ2-5; D call uncertain. Looked up from germline, CDR1 is SNHLY and CDR2 is FYNNEI. CDR3 length: 13 residues. Trimming shortened V by 6 bases and J by 7 bases, and 15 bases separated the two germline ends. CDR3 protein: CASSQERRSTQYF. CDR3 bases: TGTGCCAGCAGCCAAGAACGCCGCTCGACCCAGTACTTC.

The rearrangement links TRBV7-3 to TRBJ2-5; TRBD2 matches at 7 bases. The ends lost 1 base at V and 2 bases at J; junction bases unmatched: 7. Germline CDR1 reads SGHTA; CDR2 reads FQGTGA. The length of the CDR3 is 16 residues. DNA for the CDR3: TGTGCCAGCAGCTTAATATTGGCGGGGGAACAAGAGACCCAGTACTTC. Translating gives CASSLILAGEQETQYF.

Only a few counts were recorded for this clonotype. V usage is TRBV14 and J usage is TRBJ1-2; TRBD1 agrees at 11 bases. Germline V gene data show CDR1 as SGHDN and CDR2 as FVKESK. This CDR3 region has 17 residues. The junction had 15 bases not matched to a gene; V was cut back by 4 bases and J by 8 bases. DNA for the CDR3: TGTGCCAGCAGCCCTCGGACAGGGGGCGTGTTTTTGGGGGGCTACACCTTC. It yields the protein CASSPRTGGVFLGGYTF.

Turning to this clonotype: This likely comes from a read error, as the CDR3 has no conserved phenylalanine or tryptophan at its end. No DNA is shown, since the ends of the CDR3 on it are uncertain; the CDR3 is the one TCRdb lists. The gene calls are TRBV11-1 and TRBJ1-6. The CDR3 adds up to 9 amino acids, both ends counted. Germline V CDR1 and CDR2: SGHAT, FQDESV (reference sequence). This chain's CDR3 is CASSFAPNS.

This clonotype showed up many times. The V and J genes are TRBV7-9 and TRBJ1-3; TRBD1 might be the D (6 bases). Germline values: CDR1 SEHNR, CDR2 FQNEAQ (reference sequence). V gave up 7 bases and J gave up 4 bases, with 14 bases separating them. This CDR3 has 14 amino acids. The chain's CDR3 is CASNLQGLGNTIYF. The CDR3 nucleotides are TGTGCCAGCAACCTACAGGGATTGGGAAACACCATATATTTT. Drawing the rest from reference TRBV7-9 and TRBJ1-3, the complete variable domain is DTGVSQNPRHKITKRGQNVTFRCDPISEHNRLYWYRQTLGQGPEFLTYFQNEAQLEKSRLLSDRFSAERPKGSFSTLEIQRTEQGDSAMYLCASNLQGLGNTIYFGEGSWLTVV.

In its sample, this clonotype was seen many times. The chain recombines TRBV2 with TRBJ2-7; TRBD2 aligns across 16 bases. Trimming at V came to 8 bases and at J to 4 bases, leaving 5 bases not matched to a gene. CDR1 is SNHLY, CDR2 FYNNEI, per germline. The length of the CDR3 is 15 residues. For the CDR3, the DNA is TGTGCCAGCGGGACTAGCGGGAGGGCAGGGTACGAGCAGTACTTC. This translates into CASGTSGRAGYEQYF. Based on the CDR3 plus reference TRBV2 and TRBJ2-7, the full variable domain is EPEVTQTPSHQVTQMGQEVILRCVPISNHLYFYWYRQILGQKVEFLVSFYNNEISEKSEIFDDQFSVERPDGSNFTLKIRSTKLEDSAMYFCASGTSGRAGYEQYFGPGTRLTVT.

Comments on this clonotype: The junction differs from germline at one of its ends, possibly a read error. The chain employs TRBV20-1 and TRBJ2-6, with D perhaps TRBD1 or TRBD2 (5 bases each). There are 18 residues in the CDR3. Germline CDR1 and CDR2: DFQATT and SNEGSKA (reference sequence). DNA of the CDR3: TGCAGTGCTAGTGTATCAGGGAGTCAGTGGGCTGGGGCCAACGTCCTGATTTTC. Protein sequence: CSASVSGSQWAGANVLIF.

This clonotype came up a few times. The V and J genes are TRBV24-1 and TRBJ1-1, with a possible D match to TRBD1 (5 bases). Germline V gives CDR1 KGHDR, CDR2 SFDVKD. The CDR3 consists of 15 residues. V was shortened by 4 bases and J by 0 bases, with 11 bases between the two germline ends. DNA of the CDR3: TGTGCCACCAGTGACCCCGGGACCTTGAACACTGAAGCTTTCTTT. Its translation is CATSDPGTLNTEAFF.

With regard to this clonotype: This is likely a read error, given that the CDR3 carries no conserved phenylalanine or tryptophan at its end. The J gene is TRBJ1-1, the V gene TRBV7-9; unclear D gene. The CDR3 contains 15 residues. CDR1 SEHNR and CDR2 FQNEAQ come from the germline V gene (reference sequence). V was cut by 11 bases and J by 2 bases, with 21 bases left in between. The CDR3 DNA sequence: TGTGCCTGGAGTGTACAAGTCCTTTCAAACACTGAAGCTTTCCTT. It codes for CAWSVQVLSNTEAFL.

The chain couples TRBV19 to TRBJ1-2; TRBD1 agrees at 8 bases. J gave up 0 bases and V 5 bases, and 8 bases lay outside the gene matches. The CDR3 covers 16 residues. Germline lookup yields CDR1 LNHDA and CDR2 SQIVND (reference sequence). The CDR3 DNA reads TGTGCCAGTAGTTCGAGGACAGGGACTGCTAACTATGGCTACACCTTC. Amino acid sequence: CASSSRTGTANYGYTF.

The chain employs TRBV10-3 and TRBJ2-7; 9 nucleotides align to TRBD1. CDR3 length: 14 amino acids. J lost 7 bases, V lost 6 bases, and 10 bases had no gene match. Germline values: CDR1 ENHRY, CDR2 SYGVKD. The CDR3 sequence is CAISGTGHVGEQYF. The CDR3 nucleotides are TGTGCCATCAGCGGGACAGGGCATGTCGGGGAGCAGTACTTC.

The chain recombines TRBV15 with TRBJ2-5; TRBD2 agrees at 8 bases. Germline CDR1 reads LNHNV; CDR2 reads YYDKDF (reference sequence). After removal of 0 bases from V and 11 bases from J, the junction contained 14 bases not matched to a gene. The CDR3 totals 16 residues. The DNA of the CDR3 is TGTGCCACCAGCAGAGATAGAGCGGGAGCCGTTAATGAGCAGTACTTC. Amino acid sequence: CATSRDRAGAVNEQYF.

In regard to this clonotype: It may be a read error: a sequence one base away is much more abundant. This chain links TRBV7-2 with TRBJ2-5; unclear D gene. The better agreement between TRBJ2-7 and the DNA end casts doubt on the J call. Looked up from germline, CDR1 is SGHTA and CDR2 is FQGNSA. There are 12 residues in the CDR3. CDR3 DNA sequence: TGTGCCGGCAGCTCCCTACACTACGAGCAGTACTTC. As protein: CAGSSLHYEQYF.

The chain carries TRBV20-1 and TRBJ2-7; D uncertain. The DNA matches TRBJ2-1 better at its end, which makes the J call doubtful. CDR1 DFQATT and CDR2 SNEGSKA come from the germline V gene (reference sequence). CDR3 length: 15 amino acids. The CDR3 DNA is TGCAGTGCTAGAGAACCCGGGTGGGTAAGGAATGAGCAGTTCTTC. Translation gives CSAREPGWVRNEQFF.

This clonotype was observed at least ten times. The CDR3 spells CSASYRDRRETQYF. The CDR3 bases are TGCAGTGCAAGTTACCGGGACAGGAGAGAGACCCAGTACTTC. The chain links TRBV20-1 to TRBJ2-5, with 8 positions matching TRBD1. CDR1 DFQATT and CDR2 SNEGSKA come from the germline V gene (reference sequence). With V trimmed by 6 bases and J by 4 bases, 10 bases remained unmatched. The CDR3 contains 14 residues.

This clonotype was counted only a few times. The chain joins TRBV20-1 to TRBJ2-7; 9 bases fit TRBD2. V shed 6 bases, J shed 2 bases, and the junction held 8 bases outside the gene matches. CDR3 length equals 14 residues. Germline V gene sequence: CDR1 DFQATT, CDR2 SNEGSKA (reference sequence). The CDR3 spells CSAPSAGGPYEQYF. Written as DNA, the CDR3 is TGCAGTGCCCCCTCGGCGGGAGGGCCCTACGAGCAGTACTTC.

The chain couples TRBV7-3 to TRBJ1-1, with D possibly TRBD1 on 5 matching bases. The V end was cut by 6 bases, the J end by 2 bases, with 13 bases between. CDR3 length: 14 residues. CDR1 is SGHTA and CDR2 is FQGTGA in the germline V gene. The CDR3 sequence is CASSFGDPNTEAFF. In nucleotides, the CDR3 is TGTGCCAGCAGTTTCGGGGACCCAAACACTGAAGCTTTCTTT.

This clonotype was observed at least ten times. The chain combines TRBV24-1 with TRBJ2-5; 11 bases agree with TRBD2. Germline-derived CDR1 and CDR2 are KGHDR and SFDVKD. The trim removed 4 bases at V and 2 bases at J, leaving 8 bases unmatched. This CDR3 region has 17 residues. This CDR3 is CATSEPTSGSGQETQYF. DNA for the CDR3: TGTGCCACCAGTGAGCCTACTAGCGGGAGCGGGCAAGAGACCCAGTACTTC.

The rearrangement links TRBV2 to TRBJ2-7; a possible D gene is TRBD2 (5 bases). CDR3 length: 13 amino acids. Trimming took off 5 bases at V and 7 bases at J, with 15 bases between the two ends. Germline lookup yields CDR1 SNHLY and CDR2 FYNNEI. DNA of the CDR3: TGTGCCAGCAGTTTAGAGCGGTTCCGGGAGCAGTACTTC. It is translated as CASSLERFREQYF.

The chain combines TRBV6-1 with TRBJ2-5, with 8 bases lining up with TRBD1. Trimming cost V 6 bases and J 5 bases; bases outside gene matches: 5. This CDR3 spans 13 amino acids. Looked up from germline, CDR1 is MNHNS and CDR2 is SASEGT. In DNA, the CDR3 is TGTGCCAGCAGGAGGACAGGGTTGGAGACCCAGTACTTC. Residues: CASRRTGLETQYF.

V gene TRBV20-1 combines with J gene TRBJ2-7; D ambiguous. Germline V gene data show CDR1 as DFQATT and CDR2 as SNEGSKA (reference sequence). This CDR3 is 13 amino acids long. Trimming removed 2 bases from V and 2 bases from J, with 10 bases in between. CDR3 coding DNA: TGCAGTGCTAGAAACAGTTGTACCTACGAGCAGTACTTC. This translates into CSARNSCTYEQYF.

There are a few counts of this clonotype. The chain recombines TRBV4-1 with TRBJ1-4; D remains unclear. Trimming took 4 bases from V and 8 from J, leaving 17 bases between them. This CDR3 comprises 15 residues. Germline values: CDR1 MGHRA, CDR2 YSYEKL. CDR3 loop: CASSLLTRVPEKLFF. The DNA for the CDR3 is TGCGCCAGCAGCCTTCTCACACGGGTTCCCGAAAAACTGTTTTTT.

The rearrangement uses TRBV5-6 and TRBJ2-5; D is perhaps TRBD2 (5 bases). The J call is doubtful: the DNA matches TRBJ2-1 better. The CDR3 is 14 amino acids. Germline CDR1 reads SGHDT; CDR2 reads YYEEEE. CDR3 nucleotides: TGTGCCAGCAGCTTGGGGGGAGTGTGGGATGAGCAGTTCTTC. Its protein product is CASSLGGVWDEQFF.

This clonotype was counted a few times. The chain is built from TRBV12-3 or TRBV12-4 and TRBJ2-2, with 7 bases matching TRBD1. The V gene end was trimmed by 6 bases and the J gene end by 7 bases; junction bases not matched to a gene: 5. The CDR3 is 13 residues long. The DNA of the CDR3 is TGTGCCAGCAGCCCGGGACAGTACGGGGAGCTGTTTTTT. This encodes CASSPGQYGELFF.

This clonotype occurred many times. This could be a read error, since a much larger clone is one nucleotide away. This chain links TRBV10-2 with TRBJ1-2; D is possibly TRBD1 (5 bases). Germline V gene data show CDR1 as WSHSY and CDR2 as SAAADI. This CDR3 comprises 15 residues. Trimming pared 4 bases from V and 9 bases from J, leaving 21 bases between. As DNA, the CDR3 is TGCGCCAGCAGTGGGGTTCGACAGAGGACTAGAAGCTACACCTTC. Residues: CASSGVRQRTRSYTF.

This clonotype was recorded once. The germline gene is not matched at one end of the junction; a read error may be the cause. The genes are TRBV2 and TRBJ1-1, with TRBD1 as a possible D gene (5 bases). CDR1 is SNHLY and CDR2 is FYNNEI in the germline V gene. The CDR3 loop spans 15 amino acids. The CDR3 sequence: CASSQDLGGTTEAFF. Written as DNA, the CDR3 is TGCGCCAGCAGCCAAGATCTTGGGGGGACCACTGAAGCTTTCTTT.